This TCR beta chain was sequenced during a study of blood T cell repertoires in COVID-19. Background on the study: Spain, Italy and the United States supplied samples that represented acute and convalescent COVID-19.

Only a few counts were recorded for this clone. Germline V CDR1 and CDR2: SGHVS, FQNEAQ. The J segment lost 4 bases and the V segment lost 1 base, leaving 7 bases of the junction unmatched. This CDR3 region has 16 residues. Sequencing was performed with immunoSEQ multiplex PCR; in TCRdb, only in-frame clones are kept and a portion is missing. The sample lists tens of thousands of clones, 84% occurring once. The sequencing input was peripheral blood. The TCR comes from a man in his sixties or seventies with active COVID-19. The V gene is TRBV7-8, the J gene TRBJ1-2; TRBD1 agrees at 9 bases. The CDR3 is CASSLEQGANFYGYTF. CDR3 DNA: TGTGCCAGCAGCTTAGAACAGGGGGCGAACTTCTATGGCTACACCTTC. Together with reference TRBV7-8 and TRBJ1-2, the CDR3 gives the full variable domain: GAGVSQSPRYKVAKRGQDVALRCDPISGHVSLFWYQQALGQGPEFLTYFQNEAQLDKSGLPSDRFFAERPEGSVSTLKIQRTQQEDSAVYLCASSLEQGANFYGYTFGSGTRLTVV.